The 16 T cell receptor beta chains below all came from one sample that was sequenced in a study of regulatory T cells in long-lasting Graves disease. Time point denoted: newly diagnosed GD, antithyroid drugs for less than 3 months. The authors made the TCR library using RNA they extracted from PBMCs. In building TCR beta libraries, iRepertoire HTBI primers were used together with Arm-PCR of CDR3 regions. MiXCR, run by TCRdb on the multiplex PCR reads, gives a single entry per CDR3 protein. The data show approximately 470,000 distinct CDR3 sequences, about a sixth seen once. These same data were also listed under a study on T cells in Graves' hyperthyroidism and ophthalmopathy.

The source material was peripheral blood mononuclear cells (PBMCs), sampled at new diagnosis, from a patient treated with antithyroid drugs. The receptor set was obtained from a man in his forties with Graves disease.

This clonotype was observed many times. The gene calls are TRBV28 and TRBJ2-1, with 7 bases lining up with TRBD2. The CDR3 contains 16 residues. CDR1 and CDR2 (germline): MDHEN, SYDVKM. V was clipped by 5 bases and J by 1 base; unmatched bases: 8. As DNA, the CDR3 is TGTGCCAGCAGTCATCCGGGACTAACTTCCTACAATGAGCAGTTCTTC. It is translated as CASSHPGLTSYNEQFF.

The V call is TRBV5-8, the J call TRBJ2-2; 10 positions match TRBD2. V shed 4 bases and J 5 bases; nucleotides not matched to a gene: 8. Germline values: CDR1 SGHTS, CDR2 YDEGEE. CDR3 size: 16 residues. For the CDR3, the DNA is TGTGCCAGCAGCCAAGGGCTAGCGGGAGTTACCGGGGAGCTGTTTTTT. It yields the protein CASSQGLAGVTGELFF.

This clonotype was observed at least ten times. This chain joins TRBV25-1 and TRBJ2-1, with TRBD2 identical over 14 bases. The CDR3 has 17 amino acids. After removal of 1 base from V and 7 bases from J, the junction contained 6 bases not matched to a gene. Germline V gives CDR1 MGHDK, CDR2 SYGVNS. Here the CDR3 reads CASSEWGLAGVGNEQFF. The CDR3 region has the DNA TGTGCCAGCAGTGAATGGGGACTAGCGGGAGTAGGTAATGAGCAGTTCTTC.

This clonotype was observed many times. The rearrangement links TRBV11-2 to TRBJ2-3, with 10 nucleotides matching TRBD2. Trimming removed 4 bases from V and 2 bases from J; junction bases left unmatched: 6. The CDR3 is 16 amino acids. Per germline, CDR1 SGHAT and CDR2 FQNNGV. CDR3 loop: CASSSRTSGDTDTQYF. The CDR3 DNA reads TGTGCCAGCAGCTCCCGGACTAGCGGAGACACAGATACGCAGTATTTT.

This clonotype was detected ten times or more. The chain links TRBV7-9 to TRBJ2-1, with 9 nucleotides matching TRBD2. The CDR3 consists of 16 residues. Looked up from germline, CDR1 is SEHNR and CDR2 is FQNEAQ (reference sequence). V was pared by 7 bases and J by 3 bases, with 10 bases of the junction left unmatched. CDR3 sequence reads: CASNLPGLASYNEQFF. The CDR3 nucleotides are TGTGCCAGCAACCTACCGGGACTAGCAAGCTACAATGAGCAGTTCTTC.

Ten or more counts support this clonotype. The chain is built from TRBV3-1 and TRBJ1-5; D may be TRBD1 (6 bases). Per the germline V gene, CDR1 is LGHDT and CDR2 is YNNKEL (reference sequence). This CDR3 has 13 residues. The V end was cut by 6 bases, the J end by 7 bases, with 13 bases between. CDR3 in DNA: TGTGCCAGCAGTTTACAGGGAGGACAGCCCCAGCATTTT. Its protein product is CASSLQGGQPQHF. The variable domain in full, completed from reference TRBV3-1 and TRBJ1-5, reads DTAVSQTPKYLVTQMGNDKSIKCEQNLGHDTMYWYKQDSKKFLKIMFSYNNKELIINETVPNRFSPKSPDKAHLNLHINSLELGDSAVYFCASSLQGGQPQHFGDGTRLSIL.

The chain uses TRBV6-2 or TRBV6-3 and TRBJ2-1, with 7 bases fitting TRBD2. J lost 4 bases, V lost 7 bases, and 10 bases had no gene match. Germline V CDR1 and CDR2: MNHEY, SVGEGT. This CDR3 is 15 amino acids long. The DNA for the CDR3 is TGTGCCAGCAAGACTGCCGGACTAGGGTACAATGAGCAGTTCTTC. This sequence encodes CASKTAGLGYNEQFF.

This chain links TRBV15 with TRBJ1-1, with 8 bases lining up with TRBD1. Germline CDR1 reads LNHNV; CDR2 reads YYDKDF (reference sequence). The V segment lost 5 bases and the J segment 5 bases; nucleotides outside the gene matches: 7. The CDR3 contains 14 residues. DNA of the CDR3: TGTGCCACCAGCGGATACAGGGGGGGGACTGAAGCTTTCTTT. Residues: CATSGYRGGTEAFF.

This clonotype was counted ten times or more. CDR3 nucleotides: TGTGCCAGCAGAAGGAGCCAAGAGACCCAGTACTTC. Translating gives CASRRSQETQYF. The rearrangement uses TRBV28 and TRBJ2-5, with D uncertain. Per germline, CDR1 MDHEN and CDR2 SYDVKM. The CDR3 length is 12 residues. With 6 bases removed from V and 1 base from J, the gap between germline ends came to 6 bases. The full variable domain, with the rest looked up from reference TRBV28 and TRBJ2-5, is DVKVTQSSRYLVKRTGEKVFLECVQDMDHENMFWYRQDPGLGLRLIYFSYDVKMKEKGDIPEGYSVSREKKERFSLILESASTNQTSMYLCASRRSQETQYFGPGTRLLVL.

This clonotype was picked up many times. The V gene is TRBV6-2 or TRBV6-3, the J gene TRBJ2-3; 8 positions agree with TRBD2. CDR1 is MNHEY and CDR2 is SVGEGT in the germline V gene. V dropped 4 bases and J dropped 2; count of bases not matched to a gene: 5. The CDR3 length is 15 residues. CDR3 DNA: TGTGCCAGCAGTTTCTTACTAGCGGACACAGATACGCAGTATTTT. Translated: CASSFLLADTDTQYF.

This clonotype has a handful of counts. The J gene is TRBJ2-6, the V gene TRBV30; TRBD1 is a possible D gene (6 bases). Germline V gene lookup returns CDR1 GTSNPN and CDR2 SVGIG (reference sequence). Trimming took 3 bases from V and 4 from J, leaving 22 bases between them. The CDR3 has 18 amino acids. This chain's CDR3 is CAWRIAPTGLVGANVLTF. In DNA form, the CDR3 reads TGTGCCTGGAGAATCGCGCCTACAGGGTTGGTCGGGGCCAACGTCCTGACTTTC.

There are a few counts of this clonotype. In nucleotides, the CDR3 is TGTGCCAGCAGAAGGGTCCCCGAGACCCAGTACTTC. Translated: CASRRVPETQYF. The chain carries TRBV3-1 and TRBJ2-5; D is unresolved. The ends were cut back, 6 bases at V and 5 bases at J, with 10 bases in the middle. CDR1 and CDR2 from the germline V gene are LGHDT and YNNKEL (reference sequence). The CDR3 totals 12 residues.

As DNA, the CDR3 is TGTGCCACCAGTGATTTAGGCGGGACTGGCTACAATGAGCAGTTCTTC. Translated, it gives CATSDLGGTGYNEQFF. The V and J genes are TRBV24-1 and TRBJ2-1; TRBD2 is a possible D gene (6 bases). CDR1 and CDR2 (germline): KGHDR, SFDVKD. Trimming pared 1 base from V and 3 bases from J, leaving 12 bases between. The CDR3 length is 16 residues.

This clonotype was seen only a few times. The chain recombines TRBV6-4 with TRBJ1-1; D is possibly TRBD1 (5 bases). Trimming took off 6 bases at V and 4 bases at J, with 15 bases between the two ends. This CDR3 spans 14 amino acids. Germline CDR1 reads MRHNA; CDR2 reads SNTAGT. CDR3 DNA sequence: TGTGCCAGCAGCGCCGGACGGGGGGGCACTGAAGCTTTCTTT. Translation: CASSAGRGGTEAFF.

Many counts were recorded for this clonotype. CDR3: CASSQGDRITDTQYF. The CDR3, as DNA: TGTGCCAGCAGCCAAGGTGACAGAATAACAGATACGCAGTATTTT. The chain has TRBV14 and TRBJ2-3; maybe TRBD1 (5 bases). V shed 1 base and J shed 3 bases, with 11 bases lying between them. The CDR3 consists of 15 residues. Germline V gene sequence: CDR1 SGHDN, CDR2 FVKESK.

As to this clonotype: An end of the junction does not agree with germline; a read error may underlie this. The V and J genes are TRBV20-1 and TRBJ1-1; tentatively, D is TRBD1 (6 bases). The germline CDR1 and CDR2 sequences are DFQATT and SNEGSKA (reference sequence). CDR3 size: 14 residues. This chain's CDR3 is CSARRAGGGTGAFF. The CDR3 DNA sequence: TGCAGTGCTAGGAGGGCGGGAGGGGGAACTGGAGCTTTCTTT.